A selection of T cell receptor beta chains follows, all from one sample in a study of vaccination effects on CD4 cells after COVID-19. For these TCRs, the target antigens are not known. TCRdb's table, derived via immunoSEQ multiplex PCR, lists solely in-frame clones and lacks some. The table has about 37,000 clones, around 75% seen once. Here the sequenced sample was CD4+ T cells from PBMCs cultured with a peptide pool, taken before COVID-19 vaccination. The receptors come from a human donor who had a prior SARS-CoV-2 infection. The CDR3 runs from the conserved cysteine through the conserved F or W. D genes are given only for firm matches. Only part of the rows carry a size: once, few, many, or a class if the clone is expanded.

J gene,D gene,clone size,V gene,CDR3 protein,CDR3 DNA
TRBJ2-7,TRBD2,once,TRBV15,CATRKGPAGVYEQYF,TGTGCCACCAGGAAGGGGCCCGCGGGGGTCTACGAGCAGTACTTC
TRBJ2-1,NA,NA,TRBV6-6,CASRRRAYNEQFF,TGTGCCAGCAGACGGAGGGCCTACAATGAGCAGTTCTTC
TRBJ2-3,NA,NA,TRBV6-5,CASSYTSPAVADTQYF,TGTGCCAGCAGTTACACCTCCCCCGCGGTTGCAGATACGCAGTATTTT
TRBJ2-7,NA,NA,TRBV3-1/TRBV3-2,CASSGRDGGHEQYF,TGTGCCAGCAGCGGCCGGGACGGTGGGCACGAGCAGTACTTC
TRBJ2-7,NA,NA,TRBV7-3,CASSLTGGTAYEQYF,TGTGCCAGCAGCTTAACGGGAGGTACTGCCTACGAGCAGTACTTC
TRBJ2-7,TRBD2,NA,TRBV11-3,CASSRTSGSDEQYF,TGTGCCAGCAGCCGGACTAGCGGGAGTGACGAGCAGTACTTC
TRBJ2-5,NA,NA,TRBV6-5,CASSRTAQETQYF,TGTGCCAGCAGTAGGACAGCGCAAGAGACCCAGTACTTC
TRBJ2-7,NA,NA,TRBV5-8,CASSLLPLSYEQYF,TGTGCCAGCAGCTTGCTCCCATTATCCTACGAGCAGTACTTC
TRBJ2-1,NA,NA,TRBV5-1,CASSSGLDEQFF,TGCGCCAGCAGCTCCGGACTGGATGAGCAGTTCTTC
TRBJ1-5,TRBD1,NA,TRBV7-2,CASSYRGQQPQHF,TGTGCCAGCAGCTACAGGGGTCAGCAGCCCCAGCATTTT
TRBJ1-5,NA,NA,TRBV3-1/TRBV3-2,CASSLRLDQPQHF,TGTGCCAGCAGCCTAAGACTTGATCAGCCCCAGCATTTT
TRBJ2-7,TRBD2,once,TRBV5-8,CASSLRAGEAYEQYF,TGTGCCAGCAGCTTGCGTGCGGGAGAAGCCTACGAGCAGTACTTC
TRBJ1-1,NA,NA,TRBV5-1,CASNPGEGTEAFF,TGCGCCAGCAACCCAGGGGAGGGTACTGAAGCTTTCTTT
TRBJ2-1,NA,NA,TRBV11-2,CASSLSSSSYNEQFF,TGTGCCAGCAGCTTATCTTCTAGCTCCTACAATGAGCAGTTCTTC
TRBJ2-1,TRBD2,NA,TRBV3-1/TRBV3-2,CASSQDGTGLSSYNEQFF,TGTGCCAGCAGCCAAGATGGGACGGGACTAAGCTCCTACAATGAGCAGTTCTTC
TRBJ2-1,NA,few,TRBV29-1,CSVDGHYNEQFF,TGCAGCGTTGATGGGCACTACAATGAGCAGTTCTTC